The 32 T cell receptor beta chains presented below share a single source sample, sequenced in a study of T cells in Graves' hyperthyroidism and ophthalmopathy. Amplification targeted TCR beta CDR3 regions from RNA transcripts. In the first-round RT-PCR of the TCR CDR3, the HTBI primer set was used. TCRdb reanalysed the multiplex PCR reads using MiXCR and keeps one entry per CDR3 protein. The sample has roughly 500,000 distinct CDR3 sequences; approximately 48% are singletons. Sequencing was done on a sample of peripheral blood or thyroid tissue (not recorded which). The receptors were sampled from an adult woman with Graves' disease, either hyperthyroidism or ophthalmopathy (not recorded which).

This chain connects TRBV25-1 to TRBJ1-5; perhaps TRBD1 as D (5 bases). The CDR3 is 14 amino acids. The V and J ends lost 3 bases and 3 bases respectively, with 9 bases between them. Germline assignment: CDR1 MGHDK and CDR2 SYGVNS. In DNA form, the CDR3 reads TGTGCCAGCAGTGAGACAGAGGCCAATCAGCCCCAGCATTTT. Protein: CASSETEANQPQHF.

The V gene is TRBV6-5, the J gene TRBJ2-7; TRBD1 might be the D (6 bases). The germline CDR1 and CDR2 sequences are MNHEY and SVGAGI. There are 14 residues in the CDR3. V was pared by 5 bases and J by 1 base, with 12 bases between. CDR3 bases: TGTGCCAGCAGTCGTCAGGGGATATCCTACGAGCAGTACTTC. Protein sequence: CASSRQGISYEQYF.

This clonotype has a single count. The rearrangement links TRBV29-1 to TRBJ2-7; 10 positions match TRBD1. CDR3 length: 14 residues. V lost 6 bases and J lost 4; bases outside the gene matches: 9. Germline CDR1 and CDR2: SQVTM and ANQGSEA. CDR3 in amino acids: CSVAPGTGVYEQYF. The CDR3 coding sequence is TGCAGCGTCGCCCCAGGGACAGGGGTGTACGAGCAGTACTTC.

This clonotype came up many times. V gene TRBV12-3 or TRBV12-4 combines with J gene TRBJ1-4, with 8 bases lining up with TRBD1. Trimming removed 4 bases from V and 5 bases from J; junction bases left unmatched: 6. The CDR3 is made up of 15 amino acids. The CDR3 DNA reads TGTGCCAGCAGTTGGACAGGGACGGGAAATGAAAAACTGTTTTTT. The encoded protein is CASSWTGTGNEKLFF.

This chain links TRBV6-6 with TRBJ1-5; no reliable D call. Trimming took 6 bases from V and 4 from J, leaving 13 bases between them. From germline, CDR1 is MNHNY and CDR2 SVGAGI (reference sequence). CDR3 size: 14 residues. This CDR3 is CASSIREENQPQHF. CDR3 DNA sequence: TGTGCCAGCAGCATAAGGGAGGAGAATCAGCCCCAGCATTTT.

The rearrangement joins TRBV19 to TRBJ1-1, with D unclear. The germline V gene has CDR1 LNHDA and CDR2 SQIVND (reference sequence). The V gene lost 7 bases and the J gene lost 8 bases, with 11 bases spanning the gap. CDR3 length: 11 amino acids. CDR3 amino acids: CASIGGLEAFF. In nucleotides, the CDR3 is TGTGCCAGTATCGGCGGCCTAGAAGCTTTCTTT.

The chain is built from TRBV30 and TRBJ1-5; TRBD1 is a possible D gene (5 bases). The CDR3 loop spans 13 amino acids. V shed 5 bases and J shed 0 bases, with 8 bases lying between them. The germline V gene encodes CDR1 GTSNPN and CDR2 SVGIG (reference sequence). The CDR3 sequence: CAWAQDSNQPQHF. The CDR3 bases are TGTGCCTGGGCACAGGATAGCAATCAGCCCCAGCATTTT.

The J gene is TRBJ2-3, the V gene TRBV5-5, with 10 bases lining up with TRBD1. The germline V gene encodes CDR1 SGHKS and CDR2 YYEKEE (reference sequence). The CDR3 covers 16 residues. Trimming took 4 bases from V and 4 from J; bases not matched to a gene: 9. The CDR3 region has the DNA TGTGCCAGCAGCGTTGACAGGGGGCGCGGTCCAGATACGCAGTATTTT. It is translated as CASSVDRGRGPDTQYF.

The chain links TRBV20-1 to TRBJ1-1; 9 bases align to TRBD1. The CDR3 is made up of 12 amino acids. The germline CDR1 and CDR2 sequences are DFQATT and SNEGSKA (reference sequence). CDR3 residues: CIAGQGDTEAFF. The CDR3, as DNA: TGCATAGCGGGACAGGGAGACACTGAAGCTTTCTTT.

This sequence joins TRBV10-3 and TRBJ1-2; D is unclear. Trimming removed 6 bases from V and 8 bases from J, with 10 bases in between. The CDR3 is made up of 11 amino acids. Germline CDR1 and CDR2: ENHRY and SYGVKD. CDR3 coding DNA: TGTGCCATCAGCACAGACGGGGGCTACACCTTC. Translation gives CAISTDGGYTF.

This clonotype turned up a few times. This chain joins TRBV25-1 and TRBJ2-5; D tentatively fits TRBD1 or TRBD2 (5 bases each). V was clipped by 7 bases and J by 8 bases, with 11 bases between them. This CDR3 contains 11 residues. Per the germline V gene, CDR1 is MGHDK and CDR2 is SYGVNS. The CDR3 nucleotides are TGTGCCAGCACCCTTCGGGACACCCAGTACTTC. Translated: CASTLRDTQYF. Full variable domain (remainder filled in from reference TRBV25-1 and TRBJ2-5): EADIYQTPRYLVIGTGKKITLECSQTMGHDKMYWYQQDPGMELHLIHYSYGVNSTEKGDLSSESTVSRIRTEHFPLTLESARPSHTSQYLCASTLRDTQYFGPGTRLLVL.

The chain uses TRBV20-1 and TRBJ2-5; possible D gene TRBD1, 5 bases. The V end lost 4 bases, the J end lost 5 bases, and 20 bases lay between the germline ends. CDR1 is DFQATT, CDR2 SNEGSKA, per germline (reference sequence). The CDR3 runs 15 residues. CDR3 sequence (DNA): TGCAGTGCTACGGACACCAGGACCCCTCGGGAGACCCAGTACTTC. It is translated as CSATDTRTPRETQYF.

In its sample, this clonotype was seen once. An end of the junction differs from the germline gene, which may be a read error. The chain employs TRBV20-1 and TRBJ1-5, with TRBD1 as a possible D gene (6 bases). This CDR3 spans 16 amino acids. CDR1 is DFQATT and CDR2 is SNEGSKA in the germline V gene (reference sequence). The CDR3 DNA reads TGCAGTGCTTTATTTTACAGGGAGGGCCCTAATCAGCCCCGGCATTTT. Encoded protein: CSALFYREGPNQPRHF.

This clonotype has at least ten counts. The chain couples TRBV5-1 to TRBJ1-1, with D possibly matching TRBD1 (5 bases). The CDR3 loop spans 14 amino acids. Germline V lookup: CDR1 SGHRS, CDR2 YFSETQ. The germline V and J ends were trimmed by 0 bases and 7 bases, with 13 bases remaining between them. This CDR3 is CASSLGQPRGEAFF. The CDR3 DNA reads TGCGCCAGCAGCTTGGGACAGCCGAGAGGTGAAGCTTTCTTT.

The rearrangement links TRBV7-9 to TRBJ1-1, with 7 positions matching TRBD1. With V trimmed by 1 base and J by 9 bases, 8 bases remained unmatched. The CDR3 sequence is 14 residues long. Germline assignment: CDR1 SEHNR and CDR2 FQNEAQ (reference sequence). The CDR3 DNA follows: TGTGCCAGCAGCTTAGGACAGGGACACGCGAAAGCTTTCTTT. Encoded protein: CASSLGQGHAKAFF.

J is TRBJ1-2 and V is TRBV10-3, with D hard to call. The ends were cut back, 6 bases at V and 7 bases at J, with 12 bases in the middle. The CDR3 covers 12 residues. CDR1 and CDR2 from the germline V gene are ENHRY and SYGVKD. The CDR3 sequence: CAISAVTSGYTF. CDR3 nucleotide sequence: TGTGCCATCAGCGCTGTGACAAGTGGCTACACCTTC.

CDR3 nucleotides: TGTGCCAGCAGCTCAGTCCGGGCCTCGGACACGCGGACCGAGCAGTACTTC. This translates into CASSSVRASDTRTEQYF. V is TRBV11-1 and J is TRBJ2-7; the D gene is possibly TRBD1 (5 bases). V was pared by 4 bases and J by 6 bases, with 25 bases between. The CDR3 covers 17 residues. Germline assignment: CDR1 SGHAT and CDR2 FQDESV (reference sequence).

In its sample, this clonotype was seen many times. The V call is TRBV6-6, the J call TRBJ1-6, with D tentatively TRBD1 (5 bases). Trimming took off 8 bases at V and 10 bases at J, with 15 bases between the two ends. Germline V gene data show CDR1 as MNHNY and CDR2 as SVGAGI (reference sequence). This CDR3 region has 13 residues. The CDR3 reads CASLQGVRSPLHF. CDR3 bases: TGTGCCAGCTTGCAGGGAGTGAGATCACCCCTCCACTTT.

This clonotype has a count of ten or more. The gene calls are TRBV20-1 and TRBJ1-5; no clear D. The V and J ends lost 4 bases and 4 bases respectively, with 11 bases between them. Germline V gene data show CDR1 as DFQATT and CDR2 as SNEGSKA (reference sequence). The CDR3 covers 13 residues. The DNA for the CDR3 is TGCAGTGCTACGGCCGGGCGGAATCAGCCCCAGCATTTT. Protein sequence: CSATAGRNQPQHF.

This clonotype was found a few times. This chain links TRBV10-2 with TRBJ1-5; D ambiguous. The CDR3 runs to 13 residues. The germline CDR1 and CDR2 sequences are WSHSY and SAAADI. V lost 2 bases and J 6 bases, leaving 8 bases between the germline ends. The CDR3 nucleotides are TGCGCCAGCAGTGAGCGGACGACTCAGCCCCAGCATTTT. Encoded protein: CASSERTTQPQHF.

This clonotype was counted many times. The V call is TRBV10-3, the J call TRBJ2-3; maybe TRBD2 (6 bases). Germline V gene sequence: CDR1 ENHRY, CDR2 SYGVKD. V was shortened by 9 bases and J by 2 bases, with 15 bases between the two germline ends. The CDR3 loop spans 14 amino acids. The CDR3 DNA follows: TGTGCCATGAGGAGGGGAATGGACACAGATACGCAGTATTTT. This translates into CAMRRGMDTDTQYF.

The chain couples TRBV10-3 to TRBJ1-2, with unresolved D. The germline V and J ends were trimmed by 8 bases and 3 bases, with 10 bases remaining between them. The CDR3 is made up of 12 amino acids. Germline V gene lookup returns CDR1 ENHRY and CDR2 SYGVKD. The CDR3 loop reads CAIGSVDYGYTF. The CDR3 bases are TGTGCCATCGGGTCAGTTGACTATGGCTACACCTTC.

The CDR3 DNA is TGCGCCAGCAGCCAACTGACTAGCGGGGGGTTTTATTCACCCCTCCACTTT. Protein sequence: CASSQLTSGGFYSPLHF. J is TRBJ1-6 and V is TRBV4-1; TRBD1 might be the D (5 bases). CDR1 and CDR2 from the germline V gene are MGHRA and YSYEKL. Trimming removed 2 bases from V and 8 bases from J, with 19 bases in between. CDR3 length equals 17 residues.

A few counts support this clonotype. CDR3 nucleotide sequence: TGCAGCGTTGAAGGGGGCACCTACCAAGAGACCCAGTACTTC. Residues: CSVEGGTYQETQYF. The chain carries TRBV29-1 and TRBJ2-5, with a weak D call TRBD1 (5 bases). Trimming cost V 1 base and J 0 bases, with 9 bases left between them. The CDR3 consists of 14 residues. The germline gives CDR1 SQVTM, CDR2 ANQGSEA.

Many counts were recorded for this clonotype. The chain joins TRBV12-3 or TRBV12-4 to TRBJ2-7; 8 nucleotides agree with TRBD2. This CDR3 has 14 residues. V lost 2 bases and J lost 5; bases outside the gene matches: 5. The CDR3 DNA is TGTGCCAGCAGTTTACACGCGGGAGGTAACGAGCAGTACTTC. Protein sequence: CASSLHAGGNEQYF.

Many counts were recorded for this clonotype. The chain uses TRBV5-1 and TRBJ2-5, with 7 bases aligning to TRBD2. CDR3 size: 16 residues. Germline V lookup: CDR1 SGHRS, CDR2 YFSETQ. V shed 1 base and J 2 bases; nucleotides not matched to a gene: 8. DNA of the CDR3: TGCGCCAGCAGCTTGCCATCCGGCGGGGGACAAGAGACCCAGTACTTC. Its translation is CASSLPSGGGQETQYF.

The V and J genes are TRBV2 and TRBJ2-5, with 10 nucleotides matching TRBD2. Germline V gene data show CDR1 as SNHLY and CDR2 as FYNNEI. The trim removed 3 bases at V and 2 bases at J, leaving 6 bases unmatched. The CDR3 consists of 16 residues. CDR3 DNA sequence: TGTGCCAGCAGTGACCTGGTACTAGCGGGACAAGAGACCCAGTACTTC. It codes for CASSDLVLAGQETQYF.

The chain combines TRBV20-1 with TRBJ1-4; D is perhaps TRBD1 (6 bases). Trimming left V 5 bases short and J 3 bases short, with 13 bases between. Germline V CDR1 and CDR2: DFQATT, SNEGSKA (reference sequence). The CDR3 is made up of 14 amino acids. The CDR3 here is CSAPGGAANEKLFF. The DNA for the CDR3 is TGCAGTGCTCCTGGGGGGGCGGCTAATGAAAAACTGTTTTTT.

V gene TRBV24-1 combines with J gene TRBJ2-2, with 9 nucleotides matching TRBD2. Germline V gene sequence: CDR1 KGHDR, CDR2 SFDVKD. This CDR3 is built from 15 residues. The J segment lost 6 bases and the V segment lost 3 bases, leaving 4 bases of the junction unmatched. CDR3 sequence reads: CATSDAGGPPGELFF. Here the CDR3 DNA reads TGTGCCACCAGTGATGCGGGAGGGCCCCCCGGGGAGCTGTTTTTT.

The gene calls are TRBV24-1 and TRBJ1-4, with TRBD1 matching over 9 bases. There are 15 residues in the CDR3. J lost 7 bases, V lost 4 bases, and 6 bases had no gene match. CDR1 KGHDR and CDR2 SFDVKD come from the germline V gene. The CDR3 region is CATSDEGTGFEKLFF. The CDR3 nucleotides read TGTGCCACCAGTGACGAAGGGACAGGGTTTGAAAAACTGTTTTTT.

This rearrangement joins TRBV4-1 to TRBJ1-2, with D maybe TRBD1 (6 bases). Germline-derived CDR1 and CDR2 are MGHRA and YSYEKL. This CDR3 region has 15 residues. V lost 0 bases, J lost 5 bases, and 13 bases lay in between. This chain's CDR3 is CASSQDPGAAYGYTF. CDR3 sequence (DNA): TGCGCCAGCAGCCAAGATCCGGGGGCCGCTTATGGCTACACCTTC.

The chain employs TRBV10-3 and TRBJ2-7; no reliable D call. V gave up 7 bases and J gave up 6 bases, with 19 bases separating them. The CDR3 contains 14 residues. Germline CDR1 is ENHRY and CDR2 is SYGVKD. The CDR3 spells CAITADQAPVEQYF. The CDR3 DNA is TGTGCCATCACGGCCGACCAGGCCCCCGTCGAGCAGTACTTC.